The 18 T cell receptor beta chains reported below all come from one sample, sequenced in a study of shared clonotypes between healthy human individuals. Generated by immunoSEQ multiplex PCR, the TCRdb table keeps only in-frame clones and is missing some. The sample consists of fewer than 3 million clones, around 90% of them appearing once. Source material: naive CD4+ T cells from PBMCs. Subset: CD45RA+ positively selected. These receptor sequences come from a man younger than 30 in good health. Some clones in this sample may be carry-over from other donors' samples.

This chain uses TRBV18 with TRBJ2-1, with D possibly TRBD1 on 6 matching bases. Per the germline V gene, CDR1 is KGHSH and CDR2 is LQKENI. The CDR3 is 15 residues long. V was shortened by 2 bases and J by 8 bases, with 16 bases between the two germline ends. The CDR3 sequence is CASSPGQGTIYEQFF. The DNA for the CDR3 is TGTGCCAGCTCACCAGGGCAGGGGACAATCTATGAGCAGTTCTTC.

V is TRBV2 and J is TRBJ2-3; the match to TRBD2 covers 12 bases. J gave up 2 bases and V 7 bases, and 13 bases lay outside the gene matches. The CDR3 extends over 18 amino acids. Germline CDR1 reads SNHLY; CDR2 reads FYNNEI. The CDR3 region is CASIKGLAGGVVTDTQYF. The CDR3 nucleotides read TGTGCCAGCATTAAGGGCCTAGCGGGAGGGGTCGTCACAGATACGCAGTATTTT.

J is TRBJ1-5 and V is TRBV28; D remains unclear. Trimming removed 6 bases from V and 9 bases from J, with 15 bases in between. This CDR3 has 13 amino acids. Per the germline V gene, CDR1 is MDHEN and CDR2 is SYDVKM. CDR3: CASSRRLLGPQHF. The DNA of the CDR3 is TGTGCCAGCAGCCGCCGTCTTTTAGGGCCCCAGCATTTT.

The rearrangement links TRBV7-9 to TRBJ2-6; D ambiguous. Trimming stripped 5 bases from V and 0 bases from J, with 11 bases between. Germline assignment: CDR1 SEHNR and CDR2 FQNEAQ (reference sequence). The CDR3 runs to 16 residues. CDR3 protein: CASSPPRSSGANVLTF. The DNA of the CDR3 is TGTGCCAGCAGCCCGCCGCGCAGCTCTGGGGCCAACGTCCTGACTTTC.

The rearrangement joins TRBV28 to TRBJ1-5, with 7 bases identical to TRBD1. Germline V gives CDR1 MDHEN, CDR2 SYDVKM. This CDR3 has 16 residues. Unmatched junction bases numbered 12, after V lost 6 bases and J lost 4 bases. DNA of the CDR3: TGTGCCAGCAGAAGGACTCAGGGGGGGGGTAATCAGCCCCAGCATTTT. Its translation: CASRRTQGGGNQPQHF.

The chain uses TRBV25-1 and TRBJ1-5; D possibly corresponds to TRBD1 (5 bases). Deletions cut 5 bases from V and 3 bases from J, with 14 bases between. Germline V gene sequence: CDR1 MGHDK, CDR2 SYGVNS. The CDR3 consists of 15 residues. The DNA of the CDR3 is TGTGCCAGCAGTCCCAGCGAGGGGCTCAATCAGCCCCAGCATTTT. Amino acids: CASSPSEGLNQPQHF.

The V and J genes are TRBV9 and TRBJ1-2; 7 nucleotides align to TRBD1. Germline CDR1 reads SGDLS; CDR2 reads YYNGEE. This CDR3 is built from 15 residues. Trimming removed 0 bases from V and 8 bases from J; junction bases left unmatched: 10. The CDR3 spells CASSVGETGFGGYTF. DNA of the CDR3: TGTGCCAGCAGCGTAGGGGAGACAGGGTTCGGAGGCTACACCTTC.

The V and J genes are TRBV7-9 and TRBJ1-1; 8 nucleotides match TRBD1. Germline CDR1 reads SEHNR; CDR2 reads FQNEAQ (reference sequence). J was trimmed by 3 bases and V by 1 base; bases with no gene match: 7. CDR3 size: 16 residues. For the CDR3, the DNA is TGTGCCAGCAGCTTAGTCGCGACAGGGGCGTACACTGAAGCTTTCTTT. This encodes CASSLVATGAYTEAFF. The complete variable domain, with remaining parts taken from reference TRBV7-9 and TRBJ1-1, reads DTGVSQNPRHKITKRGQNVTFRCDPISEHNRLYWYRQTLGQGPEFLTYFQNEAQLEKSRLLSDRFSAERPKGSFSTLEIQRTEQGDSAMYLCASSLVATGAYTEAFFGQGTRLTVV.

The CDR3 here is CASRLGFTSGSSEQYF. The CDR3 coding sequence is TGTGCAAGTCGCTTAGGGTTTACTAGCGGGAGTAGTGAGCAGTACTTC. This rearrangement joins TRBV12-2 to TRBJ2-7; the D call in the table, TRBD2, was not verified against the DNA. TRBV12-2 is annotated as a pseudogene. The CDR3 spans 16 residues.

Notes on this clone: The sample contains more than one DNA sequence encoding this CDR3. The rearrangement uses TRBV7-9 and TRBJ2-6; D unclear. V gave up 3 bases and J gave up 0 bases, with 6 bases separating them. Germline V lookup: CDR1 SEHNR, CDR2 FQNEAQ (reference sequence). This CDR3 contains 15 residues. As DNA, the CDR3 is TGTGCCAGCAGCTTTGGCGGCTCTGGGGCCAACGTCCTGACTTTC. Encoded protein: CASSFGGSGANVLTF. The complete variable domain, with remaining parts taken from reference TRBV7-9 and TRBJ2-6, reads DTGVSQNPRHKITKRGQNVTFRCDPISEHNRLYWYRQTLGQGPEFLTYFQNEAQLEKSRLLSDRFSAERPKGSFSTLEIQRTEQGDSAMYLCASSFGGSGANVLTFGAGSRLTVL.

The rearrangement joins TRBV5-4 to TRBJ2-7, with D possibly TRBD1 on 6 matching bases. The V gene's germline CDR1 is SGHNT and CDR2 YYREEE (reference sequence). V shed 0 bases and J shed 6 bases, with 10 bases lying between them. The CDR3 runs 13 residues. CDR3 protein: CASSLDREGEQYF. CDR3 sequence (DNA): TGTGCCAGCAGCTTGGACAGGGAAGGCGAGCAGTACTTC.

The genes are TRBV6-4 and TRBJ2-3; no clear D gene. This CDR3 contains 13 residues. The V gene's germline CDR1 is MRHNA and CDR2 SNTAGT. The germline V and J ends were trimmed by 2 bases and 2 bases, with 5 bases remaining between them. As DNA, the CDR3 is TGTGCCAGCAGTGACCTCCTCACAGATACGCAGTATTTT. Encoded protein: CASSDLLTDTQYF.

CDR3 sequence: CASSPQQVSRTSNTEAFF. The CDR3 DNA follows: TGTGCCAGCTCACCACAACAAGTCTCCAGGACATCGAACACTGAAGCTTTCTTT. The chain carries TRBV18 and TRBJ1-1; D possibly corresponds to TRBD1 (5 bases). CDR1 is KGHSH and CDR2 is LQKENI in the germline V gene. The V end lost 1 base, the J end lost 1 base, and 19 bases lay between the germline ends. CDR3 length: 18 residues.

This sequence joins TRBV6-1 and TRBJ2-2, with D perhaps matching TRBD2 (5 bases). Trimming removed 7 bases from V and 0 bases from J, with 12 bases in between. The germline V gene has CDR1 MNHNS and CDR2 SASEGT. CDR3 length: 15 amino acids. The DNA of the CDR3 is TGTGCCAGCATTTTCTCAGCGGCGAACACCGGGGAGCTGTTTTTT. Translating gives CASIFSAANTGELFF.

This clone has just one count. The chain employs TRBV6-5 and TRBJ2-7, with TRBD2 matching 11 bases. With 7 bases clipped from V and 7 bases from J, the junction kept 9 bases outside the gene matches. There are 14 residues in the CDR3. Per the germline V gene, CDR1 is MNHEY and CDR2 is SVGAGI. The CDR3 coding sequence is TGTGCCAGCACCCTAGATGGGACTAGCGGAGAGCAGTACTTC. It is translated as CASTLDGTSGEQYF.

The V call is TRBV5-1, the J call TRBJ1-1; 9 bases fit TRBD1. CDR3 size: 13 residues. With 3 bases clipped from V and 5 bases from J, the junction kept 2 bases outside the gene matches. In germline, CDR1 is SGHRS, CDR2 YFSETQ. This CDR3 reads CASSSGTGTEAFF. The CDR3 DNA reads TGCGCCAGCAGCTCTGGGACAGGGACTGAAGCTTTCTTT.

The rearrangement joins TRBV5-1 to TRBJ2-1, with 8 bases lining up with TRBD2. The V segment lost 3 bases and the J segment 2 bases; nucleotides outside the gene matches: 4. CDR3 length: 15 amino acids. Germline loops: CDR1 SGHRS, CDR2 YFSETQ. The CDR3 DNA sequence: TGCGCCAGCAGCTCGGGACTAGTAACCTACAATGAGCAGTTCTTC. Its translation: CASSSGLVTYNEQFF.

The V and J genes are TRBV7-3 and TRBJ2-1; 15 nucleotides agree with TRBD2. Germline V lookup: CDR1 SGHTA, CDR2 FQGTGA. V dropped 2 bases and J dropped 3; count of bases not matched to a gene: 5. The CDR3 spans 18 residues. CDR3 sequence: CASSLGLAGGRGYNEQFF. The CDR3 DNA is TGTGCCAGCAGCTTAGGACTAGCGGGAGGGAGGGGCTACAATGAGCAGTTCTTC. The variable domain in full, with the rest retrieved from reference TRBV7-3 and TRBJ2-1, is GAGVSQTPSNKVTEKGKYVELRCDPISGHTALYWYRQSLGQGPEFLIYFQGTGAADDSGLPNDRFFAVRPEGSVSTLKIQRTERGDSAVYLCASSLGLAGGRGYNEQFFGPGTRLTVL.